This is a list of T cell receptor beta chains from one sample in a study of OX40 agonist ivuxolimab in advanced cancers. Profiling relied on immunoSEQ multiplex PCR, and the TCRdb table lists in-frame clones only, not all of them. The repertoire holds tens of thousands of clones, more than 65% seen once, with roughly 1.2% in the top ten. Here the sequenced sample was CD4+ or CD8+ T cells sorted from blood, taken in a trial of the OX40 agonist ivuxolimab. These receptors were obtained from an adult with an advanced solid tumor such as melanoma, head and neck, liver or kidney cancer. The CDR3 runs from the conserved cysteine through the conserved F or W. A D gene is named only where the DNA matches it firmly. Rows give clone size only sometimes, using once, few, many, or a class for an expanded clone.

CDR3 DNA | CDR3 protein | clone size | J gene | D gene | CDR3 length | V gene
TGTGCCAGCAGTCCCCTTACAGCTCTGAACACTGAAGCTTTCTTT | CASSPLTALNTEAFF | . | TRBJ1-1 | . | 15 | TRBV6-5
TGCGCCAGCAGCCAGGCGGGCGGGGGCCAAGATACGCAGTATTTT | CASSQAGGGQDTQYF | . | TRBJ2-3 | . | 15 | TRBV4-1
TGTGCCAGCACCGTGGGACAGGATTTTTACTATGGCTACACCTTC | CASTVGQDFYYGYTF | once | TRBJ1-2 | TRBD1 | 15 | TRBV5-5
TGTGCCAGTAGTCCCAGGACAGGGTGGAACAATGAGCAGTTCTTC | CASSPRTGWNNEQFF | . | TRBJ2-1 | TRBD1 | 15 | TRBV19
TGTGCCAGCAGCTTATTTTTTACAGGGGGCGCAGATACGCAGTATTTT | CASSLFFTGGADTQYF | . | TRBJ2-3 | TRBD1 | 16 | TRBV7-2
TGTGCCAGCAGCTTCACAGGGGTCTATGGCTACACCTTC | CASSFTGVYGYTF | . | TRBJ1-2 | TRBD1 | 13 | TRBV5-6
TGCGCCAGCAGCCCATACCTGGACAGCCGGAACACTGAAGCTTTCTTT | CASSPYLDSRNTEAFF | . | TRBJ1-1 | . | 16 | TRBV5-1
TGTGCCAGCAGCATCACGGGACAGGGCTACGAGCAGTACTTC | CASSITGQGYEQYF | . | TRBJ2-7 | TRBD1 | 14 | TRBV7-2
TGTGCCAGCAGTCCCCTAGGTCTGGGAAGCTCCTACGAGCAGTACTTC | CASSPLGLGSSYEQYF | once | TRBJ2-7 | . | 16 | TRBV27
TGCGCCAGCAGCTTGGACGGGACCCCAACCGACGAGCAGTACTTC | CASSLDGTPTDEQYF | . | TRBJ2-7 | . | 15 | TRBV5-1
TGTGCCAGCAGTACAGCCGGTGTGTTAGCAGATACGCAGTATTTT | CASSTAGVLADTQYF | . | TRBJ2-3 | . | 15 | TRBV5-4
TGTGCCAGCAGTTACCGCGGTTGGGCAAGCACTGAAGCTTTCTTT | CASSYRGWASTEAFF | . | TRBJ1-1 | . | 15 | TRBV6-5
TGTGCCAGCATCCAAAATAGGGGGGCCCAAGAGACCCAGTACTTC | CASIQNRGAQETQYF | . | TRBJ2-5 | . | 15 | TRBV6-1
TGTGCCACCAGCAGAGATCAAGGATTGGGTACAGGTACGCAGTATTTT | CATSRDQGLGTGTQYF | . | TRBJ2-3 | . | 16 | TRBV15
TGTGCCAGTAGCTCCTGGGGGGACCCTAATGAAAAACTGTTTTTT | CASSSWGDPNEKLFF | . | TRBJ1-4 | . | 15 | TRBV19
TGTGCCAGCAGCTGGGGCAGGGGTTCCGGAAACACCATATATTTT | CASSWGRGSGNTIYF | . | TRBJ1-3 | . | 15 | TRBV7-2
TGTGCCAGCAGTTACGGGCAGGGGGTCGGTGGCTACACCTTC | CASSYGQGVGGYTF | . | TRBJ1-2 | TRBD1 | 14 | TRBV6-5
TGTGCCACTGGACAGGGAGGGGTCACTGAAGCTTTCTTT | CATGQGGVTEAFF | once | TRBJ1-1 | TRBD1 | 13 | TRBV10-3
TGTGCCAGCAGTCCCGGAACCTACGAGCAGTACTTC | CASSPGTYEQYF | . | TRBJ2-7 | . | 12 | TRBV6-5
TGTGCCATCAGTTCGCAGCGGGGGTACAATGAGCAGTTCTTC | CAISSQRGYNEQFF | . | TRBJ2-1 | TRBD2 | 14 | TRBV10-3
TGTGCCACCAGCAGAGGACAGGGTAGAGAGACCCAGTACTTC | CATSRGQGRETQYF | once | TRBJ2-5 | TRBD1 | 14 | TRBV15
TGTGCTAGTGGTTTCGCCCTGGACACCCTGGGGGAGACCCAGTACTTC | CASGFALDTLGETQYF | . | TRBJ2-5 | . | 16 | TRBV12-5
TGTGCCAGCTCACCGAGGACAGGGGAAGAGACCCAGTACTTC | CASSPRTGEETQYF | . | TRBJ2-5 | TRBD1 | 14 | TRBV18
TGTGCCAGCAGCCAAGATCCAGACAACTATGGCTACACCTTC | CASSQDPDNYGYTF | once | TRBJ1-2 | . | 14 | TRBV4-2
TGTGCCAGCAGCTTAGTCGGTCAGGGCAGTTCACCCCTCCACTTT | CASSLVGQGSSPLHF | . | TRBJ1-6 | . | 15 | TRBV7-2
TGTGCCATCCAAGGGACACCTTACGAGCAGTACTTC | CAIQGTPYEQYF | . | TRBJ2-7 | . | 12 | TRBV5-8
TGTGCCAGCAGCGGCGGGGGAGGGGAGACCCAGTACTTC | CASSGGGGETQYF | . | TRBJ2-5 | TRBD2 | 13 | TRBV7-2
TGCGCCAGCAGCCCTCAGGGACTAGCGGCCCAAGAGACCCAGTACTTC | CASSPQGLAAQETQYF | few | TRBJ2-5 | TRBD2 | 16 | TRBV4-1
TGTGCCAGCAGCCCGAGGGGACTAGCGAATTTGTATGAGCAGTTCTTC | CASSPRGLANLYEQFF | few | TRBJ2-1 | TRBD2 | 16 | TRBV9
TGTGCCAGCAGCCAAGATCTGATCATCCGGGACAGTATCTATGGCTACACCTTC | CASSQDLIIRDSIYGYTF | . | TRBJ1-2 | TRBD1 | 18 | TRBV4-2
TGTGCCAGCAGCTTAGGCAGAGGCGGGGAGCTGTTTTTT | CASSLGRGGELFF | . | TRBJ2-2 | . | 13 | TRBV7-2
TGTGCCAGCTCACCAAGAACCGATTTGTTTTTT | CASSPRTDLFF | . | TRBJ2-2 | . | 11 | TRBV18
TGTGCCAGCAGCGTTGGGACAGCCTACAATGAGCAGTTCTTC | CASSVGTAYNEQFF | . | TRBJ2-1 | TRBD1 | 14 | TRBV9
TGTGCCAGCTCACGGACTCTCATGAGGGACAGGTCGAACACCGGGGAGCTGTTTTTT | CASSRTLMRDRSNTGELFF | . | TRBJ2-2 | TRBD1 | 19 | TRBV18
TGCAGCGTTGGTGGGACGGGGGGGGACACTGAAGCTTTCTTT | CSVGGTGGDTEAFF | . | TRBJ1-1 | . | 14 | TRBV29-1
TGTGCTAGTGGTTTGGTACCTGGAGTCGACTACGAGCAGTACTTC | CASGLVPGVDYEQYF | once | TRBJ2-7 | . | 15 | TRBV12-5
TGCGCCAGCAGCCCAAGCGGGGGGGGGCCGAGCGAGCAGTACTTC | CASSPSGGGPSEQYF | . | TRBJ2-7 | TRBD2 | 15 | TRBV5-1
TGTGCCAGCAGCTCGACAGAGACCCAGTACTTC | CASSSTETQYF | . | TRBJ2-5 | . | 11 | TRBV7-2
TGTGCCATCAGTGAGGCTCCGGGGGGCTATGGCTACACCTTC | CAISEAPGGYGYTF | once | TRBJ1-2 | . | 14 | TRBV10-3
TGCGCCAGCAGCTTGGGGGGCTACACAGATACGCAGTATTTT | CASSLGGYTDTQYF | . | TRBJ2-3 | . | 14 | TRBV5-1
TGTGCCAGCAGGCTAGCCGCAGATACGCAGTATTTT | CASRLAADTQYF | . | TRBJ2-3 | . | 12 | TRBV11-2
TGTGCCAGCTCACCAGGAGTAAAGGGCACTGAAGCTTTCTTT | CASSPGVKGTEAFF | . | TRBJ1-1 | . | 14 | TRBV18
TGTGCCAGCAGCGACCCTCTAGGTTTTCAGGGGGCTCTTGGGAACACCGGGGAGCTGTTTTTT | CASSDPLGFQGALGNTGELFF | . | TRBJ2-2 | TRBD1 | 21 | TRBV9
TGTGCCAGCAGCTCGGGGACAGCGAACACTGAAGCTTTCTTT | CASSSGTANTEAFF | . | TRBJ1-1 | TRBD1 | 14 | TRBV11-2
TGCGCCAGCAGCCAAGAAGGGAGGGATTCACCCCTCCACTTT | CASSQEGRDSPLHF | . | TRBJ1-6 | . | 14 | TRBV4-3
TGTGCCAGCAGCTTAGATGGACGCAGGGGGCCCGAGACCCAGTACTTC | CASSLDGRRGPETQYF | . | TRBJ2-5 | TRBD1 | 16 | TRBV11-2
TGTGCCAGCAGTTTACAGGGTGGAAACTATGGCTACACCTTC | CASSLQGGNYGYTF | . | TRBJ1-2 | . | 14 | TRBV27
TGTGCCAGCAGTGATTCAAGGGGCGGGGAAGCTTTCTTT | CASSDSRGGEAFF | once | TRBJ1-1 | . | 13 | TRBV6-1
TGTGCCAGCAGTTTTCTGCCTAACACCGGGGAGCTGTTTTTT | CASSFLPNTGELFF | . | TRBJ2-2 | . | 14 | TRBV27